The 18 T cell receptor beta chains below come from one sample, sequenced in a study of blood T cell repertoires in COVID-19. Method: immunoSEQ multiplex PCR; TCRdb's copy keeps in-frame clones and lacks some. Altogether hundreds of thousands of clones are present, about 88% being singletons, with the ten largest covering 0.99%. Sequenced: peripheral blood. Receptor source: a woman in her forties who had recovered from COVID-19.

The chain uses TRBV4-3 and TRBJ2-3, with 7 positions matching TRBD2. CDR3 length: 17 amino acids. V trimming: 4 bases; J trimming: 3 bases; junction bases outside the gene matches: 13. Germline V gene sequence: CDR1 LGHNA, CDR2 YSLEER. CDR3 coding DNA: TGCGCCAGCAGCCCAGGCCTGGGCGGGAGAAGGACAGATACGCAGTATTTT. Translating gives CASSPGLGGRRTDTQYF.

The rearrangement uses TRBV7-9 and TRBJ2-5; 7 bases line up with TRBD1. The CDR3 contains 16 residues. The trim removed 1 base at V and 1 base at J, leaving 6 bases unmatched. The germline gives CDR1 SEHNR, CDR2 FQNEAQ (reference sequence). The CDR3 coding sequence is TGTGCCAGCAGCTTAGAAGGGGGCCTCCCCCAAGAGACCCAGTACTTC. The encoded protein is CASSLEGGLPQETQYF.

The chain joins TRBV4-1 to TRBJ2-7; 7 bases match TRBD1. The CDR3 has 14 residues. The germline V gene encodes CDR1 MGHRA and CDR2 YSYEKL. V lost 5 bases and J lost 4; bases outside the gene matches: 8. The CDR3 region has the DNA TGCGCCAGCAGCTCTCGACAGGGCTATTACGAGCAGTACTTC. This sequence encodes CASSSRQGYYEQYF.

The chain recombines TRBV7-9 with TRBJ2-3, with no clear D. Trimming removed 7 bases at V and 6 bases at J, with 8 bases between. The CDR3 loop spans 11 amino acids. CDR1 is SEHNR, CDR2 FQNEAQ, per germline (reference sequence). CDR3 in DNA: TGTGCCAGCACCCAGGTGGATACGCAGTATTTT. It translates to CASTQVDTQYF.

This chain uses TRBV4-1 with TRBJ2-1; 12 bases are shared with TRBD2. V dropped 4 bases and J dropped 5; count of bases not matched to a gene: 18. The CDR3 runs 20 residues. Germline V lookup: CDR1 MGHRA, CDR2 YSYEKL. This CDR3 is CASSPRRGLAGGAGNNEQFF. DNA for the CDR3: TGCGCCAGCAGCCCCCGTCGAGGGCTAGCGGGAGGGGCGGGCAACAATGAGCAGTTCTTC.

The chain has TRBV5-6 and TRBJ2-3, with 9 bases that match TRBD2. V lost 4 bases to trimming and J lost 14 bases; unmatched junction nucleotides: 17. The CDR3 spans 15 residues. The germline CDR1 and CDR2 sequences are SGHDT and YYEEEE. The CDR3 region has the DNA TGTGCCAGCAGCGCGGGACCTACATCCGGGACTAGCAGGTATTTT. Translated, it gives CASSAGPTSGTSRYF.

The chain recombines TRBV5-1 with TRBJ2-3; 9 bases fit TRBD2. V lost 3 bases, J lost 4 bases, and 6 bases stayed unmatched. The CDR3 has 15 amino acids. Germline assignment: CDR1 SGHRS and CDR2 YFSETQ. The chain's CDR3 is CASSSAGGRADTQYF. In DNA form, the CDR3 reads TGCGCCAGCAGCTCCGCGGGGGGGCGGGCAGATACGCAGTATTTT.

This sequence joins TRBV27 and TRBJ2-1, with 10 bases matching TRBD2. Germline V lookup: CDR1 MNHEY, CDR2 SMNVEV (reference sequence). This CDR3 region has 18 residues. V was clipped by 1 base and J by 0 bases; unmatched bases: 6. The CDR3 nucleotides read TGTGCCAGCAGTTTATGGGGGACTAGCGCGAGCTCCTACAATGAGCAGTTCTTC. It encodes CASSLWGTSASSYNEQFF.

This clone appeared many times. The chain couples TRBV19 to TRBJ1-2; D gene uncertain. The V and J ends lost 6 bases and 4 bases respectively, with 6 bases between them. The CDR3 consists of 11 residues. CDR1 is LNHDA and CDR2 is SQIVND in the germline V gene (reference sequence). The CDR3 DNA follows: TGTGCCAGTAGCCCTAGCTATGGCTACACCTTC. Protein product: CASSPSYGYTF.

The chain employs TRBV7-9 and TRBJ2-1; TRBD2 agrees at 13 bases. V shed 5 bases, J shed 8 bases, and the junction held 6 bases outside the gene matches. The length of the CDR3 is 15 residues. CDR1 SEHNR and CDR2 FQNEAQ come from the germline V gene (reference sequence). The CDR3 reads CASSPRTSGSDEQFF. For the CDR3, the DNA is TGTGCCAGCAGCCCGCGGACTAGCGGGAGTGATGAGCAGTTCTTC.

The chain employs TRBV6-2 or TRBV6-3 and TRBJ1-1; D gene uncertain. The germline V gene encodes CDR1 MNHEY and CDR2 SVGEGT. The CDR3 runs to 14 residues. Trimming left V 2 bases short and J 0 bases short, with 7 bases between. The DNA of the CDR3 is TGTGCCAGCAGTTACGCACAGATGAACACTGAAGCTTTCTTT. Its protein is CASSYAQMNTEAFF.

The chain is built from TRBV11-1 and TRBJ2-1; weak D call: TRBD2 (5 bases). This CDR3 region has 16 residues. The germline V gene has CDR1 SGHAT and CDR2 FQDESV (reference sequence). Between the trimmed V and J ends, which lost 5 bases and 0 bases, there was a span of 14 bases. CDR3 sequence (DNA): TGTGCCAGCAGCGGAACTAGGGAAAGCTCCTACAATGAGCAGTTCTTC. This translates into CASSGTRESSYNEQFF. The variable domain in full, with the rest retrieved from reference TRBV11-1 and TRBJ2-1, is EAEVAQSPRYKITEKSQAVAFWCDPISGHATLYWYRQILGQGPELLVQFQDESVVDDSQLPKDRFSAERLKGVDSTLKIQPAELGDSAMYLCASSGTRESSYNEQFFGPGTRLTVL.

The chain carries TRBV5-1 and TRBJ2-1, with D perhaps matching TRBD1 (6 bases). Trimming cost V 4 bases and J 0 bases, with 17 bases left between them. The germline V gene encodes CDR1 SGHRS and CDR2 YFSETQ. The CDR3 covers 17 residues. CDR3 nucleotide sequence: TGCGCCAGCAGCCAGGGGCGCCAAGTGGGCTCCTACAATGAGCAGTTCTTC. It translates to CASSQGRQVGSYNEQFF.

The V and J genes are TRBV13 and TRBJ1-2, with 9 nucleotides matching TRBD1. This CDR3 contains 18 residues. Trimming at V came to 1 base and at J to 5 bases, leaving 14 bases not matched to a gene. The germline gives CDR1 PRHDT, CDR2 FYEKMQ (reference sequence). DNA for the CDR3: TGTGCCAGCAGCTTAGATTGGGACAGGGCTGACGGGGGGTATGGCTACACCTTC. Residues: CASSLDWDRADGGYGYTF.

V is TRBV5-1 and J is TRBJ2-2; 8 bases are shared with TRBD1. This CDR3 has 17 residues. The V segment lost 1 base and the J segment 11 bases; nucleotides outside the gene matches: 16. In germline, CDR1 is SGHRS, CDR2 YFSETQ. The CDR3 bases are TGCGCCAGCAGCTTGCCCCCCCCAGGGGGCCGCGAGAGCGAGCTGTTTTTT. It translates to CASSLPPPGGRESELFF.

To note about this clone: The sample holds other DNA sequences that translate to the same CDR3. V is TRBV5-1 and J is TRBJ2-3; unclear D gene. The ends were cut back, 0 bases at V and 1 base at J, with 6 bases in the middle. The CDR3 is made up of 14 amino acids. Germline V lookup: CDR1 SGHRS, CDR2 YFSETQ. The CDR3 sequence: CASSLGEGTDTQYF. As DNA, the CDR3 is TGCGCCAGCAGCTTGGGCGAGGGCACAGATACGCAGTATTTT.

This clone occurred once. The gene calls are TRBV2 and TRBJ2-2, with a possible D match to TRBD2 (6 bases). V lost 6 bases to trimming and J lost 3 bases, with 20 bases between them. CDR3 size: 17 residues. CDR1 and CDR2 (germline): SNHLY, FYNNEI. CDR3 sequence reads: CASRQLATKAHTGELFF. CDR3 DNA: TGTGCCAGCAGGCAACTAGCTACCAAAGCGCACACCGGGGAGCTGTTTTTT.

In nucleotides, the CDR3 is TGTGCCTGGAGTGTAGGGGGAACCAAAAACATTCAGTACTTC. Its protein is CAWSVGGTKNIQYF. V gene TRBV30 combines with J gene TRBJ2-4, with a possible D match to TRBD1 (6 bases). V was pared by 0 bases and J by 2 bases, with 8 bases between. In germline, CDR1 is GTSNPN, CDR2 SVGIG (reference sequence). The CDR3 runs 14 residues.